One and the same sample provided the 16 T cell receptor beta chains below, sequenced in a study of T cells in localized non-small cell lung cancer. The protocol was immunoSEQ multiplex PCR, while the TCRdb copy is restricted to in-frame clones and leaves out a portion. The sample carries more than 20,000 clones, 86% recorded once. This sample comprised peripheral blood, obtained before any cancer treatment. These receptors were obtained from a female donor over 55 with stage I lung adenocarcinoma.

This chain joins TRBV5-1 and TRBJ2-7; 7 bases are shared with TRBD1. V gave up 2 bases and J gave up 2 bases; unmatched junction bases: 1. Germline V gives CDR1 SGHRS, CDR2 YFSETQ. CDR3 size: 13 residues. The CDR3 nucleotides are TGCGCCAGCAGCTTTGACAGGGCCTACGAGCAGTACTTC. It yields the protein CASSFDRAYEQYF.

CDR3 loop: CAWTASGANVLTF. The DNA for the CDR3 is TGTGCCTGGACAGCTTCTGGGGCCAACGTCCTGACTTTC. This chain connects TRBV30 to TRBJ2-6; D is uncertain. Trimming shortened V by 4 bases and J by 1 base, and 5 bases separated the two germline ends. CDR3 length: 13 amino acids. Per the germline V gene, CDR1 is GTSNPN and CDR2 is SVGIG (reference sequence).

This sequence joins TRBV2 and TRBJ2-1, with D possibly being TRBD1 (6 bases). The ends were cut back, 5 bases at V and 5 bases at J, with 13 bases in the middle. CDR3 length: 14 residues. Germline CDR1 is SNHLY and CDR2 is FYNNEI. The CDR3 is CASSMRRTDNEQFF. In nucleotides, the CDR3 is TGTGCCAGCAGTATGCGGAGGACAGACAATGAGCAGTTCTTC.

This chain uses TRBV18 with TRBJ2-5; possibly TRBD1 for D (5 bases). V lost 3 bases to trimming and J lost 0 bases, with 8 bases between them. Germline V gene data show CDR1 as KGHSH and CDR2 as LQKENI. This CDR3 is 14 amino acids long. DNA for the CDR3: TGTGCCAGCTCACCGGGGCACAACCAAGAGACCCAGTACTTC. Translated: CASSPGHNQETQYF.

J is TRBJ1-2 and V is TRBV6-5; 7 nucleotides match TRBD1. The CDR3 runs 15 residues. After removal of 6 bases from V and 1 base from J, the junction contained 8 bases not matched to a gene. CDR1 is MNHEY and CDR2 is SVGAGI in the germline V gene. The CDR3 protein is CASRPGTANNYGYTF. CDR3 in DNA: TGTGCCAGCAGACCCGGGACAGCGAATAACTATGGCTACACCTTC.

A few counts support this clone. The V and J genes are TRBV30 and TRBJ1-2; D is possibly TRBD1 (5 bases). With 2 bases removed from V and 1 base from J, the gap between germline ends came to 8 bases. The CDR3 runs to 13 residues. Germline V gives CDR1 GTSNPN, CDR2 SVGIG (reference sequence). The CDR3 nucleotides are TGTGCCTGGAGTCACAGGATTAACTATGGCTACACCTTC. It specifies CAWSHRINYGYTF. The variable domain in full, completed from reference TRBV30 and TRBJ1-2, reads SQTIHQWPATLVQPVGSPLSLECTVEGTSNPNLYWYRQAAGRGLQLLFYSVGIGQISSEVPQNLSASRPQDRQFILSSKKLLLSDSGFYLCAWSHRINYGYTFGSGTRLTVV.

DNA for the CDR3: TGTGCCAGCAGCTTCGAAGGACAGGGGGTCAATCAGCCCCAGCATTTT. Its protein product is CASSFEGQGVNQPQHF. The rearrangement joins TRBV5-4 to TRBJ1-5; TRBD1 aligns across 10 bases. The germline CDR1 and CDR2 sequences are SGHNT and YYREEE (reference sequence). Germline trimming cut 2 bases from V and 3 bases from J; bases unmatched to any gene: 5. The CDR3 runs 16 residues.

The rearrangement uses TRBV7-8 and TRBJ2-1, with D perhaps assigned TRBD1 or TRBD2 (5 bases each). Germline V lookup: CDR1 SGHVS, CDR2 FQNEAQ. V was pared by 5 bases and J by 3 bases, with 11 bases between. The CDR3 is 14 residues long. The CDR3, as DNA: TGTGCCAGCAGCCGAGGGGAACTCTACAATGAGCAGTTCTTC. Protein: CASSRGELYNEQFF.

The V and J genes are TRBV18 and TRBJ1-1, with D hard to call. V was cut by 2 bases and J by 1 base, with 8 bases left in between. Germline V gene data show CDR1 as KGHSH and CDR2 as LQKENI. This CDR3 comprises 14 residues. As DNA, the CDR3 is TGTGCCAGCTCACCAAAGGACGAGAACACTGAAGCTTTCTTT. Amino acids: CASSPKDENTEAFF.

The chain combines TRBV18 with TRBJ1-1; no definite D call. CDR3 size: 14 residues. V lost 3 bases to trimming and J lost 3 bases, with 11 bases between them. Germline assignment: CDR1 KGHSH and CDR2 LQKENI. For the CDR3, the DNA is TGTGCCAGCTCACCCTCTGTCTCGGACACTGAAGCTTTCTTT. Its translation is CASSPSVSDTEAFF.

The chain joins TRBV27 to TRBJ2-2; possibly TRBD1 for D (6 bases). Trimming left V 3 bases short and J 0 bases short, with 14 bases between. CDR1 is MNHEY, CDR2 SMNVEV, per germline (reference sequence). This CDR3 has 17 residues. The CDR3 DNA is TGTGCCAGCAGTTTCCTCCTCCAGGGGCCGAACACCGGGGAGCTGTTTTTT. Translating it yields CASSFLLQGPNTGELFF.

The CDR3 nucleotides are TGTGCCAGTAGTCAGGCGGCAGGGGGCGTCTATGGCTACACCTTC. It translates to CASSQAAGGVYGYTF. The chain employs TRBV19 and TRBJ1-2; 8 nucleotides line up with TRBD1. Losses at the gene ends were 5 bases for V and 4 bases for J; bases not matched to a gene: 9. The CDR3 is 15 residues long. In germline, CDR1 is LNHDA, CDR2 SQIVND (reference sequence).

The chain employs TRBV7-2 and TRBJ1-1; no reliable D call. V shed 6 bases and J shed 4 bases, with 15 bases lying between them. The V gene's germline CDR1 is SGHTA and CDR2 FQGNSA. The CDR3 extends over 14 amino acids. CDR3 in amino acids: CASSRPGVSTEAFF. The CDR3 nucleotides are TGTGCCAGCAGTCGCCCCGGAGTTTCCACTGAAGCTTTCTTT.

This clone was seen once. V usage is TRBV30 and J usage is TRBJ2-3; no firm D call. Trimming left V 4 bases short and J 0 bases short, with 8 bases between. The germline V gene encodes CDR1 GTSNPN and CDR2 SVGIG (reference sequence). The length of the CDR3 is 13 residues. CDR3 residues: CAWTTASTDTQYF. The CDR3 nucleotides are TGTGCCTGGACCACCGCTAGCACAGATACGCAGTATTTT. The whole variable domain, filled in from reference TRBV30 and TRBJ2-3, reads SQTIHQWPATLVQPVGSPLSLECTVEGTSNPNLYWYRQAAGRGLQLLFYSVGIGQISSEVPQNLSASRPQDRQFILSSKKLLLSDSGFYLCAWTTASTDTQYFGPGTRLTVL.

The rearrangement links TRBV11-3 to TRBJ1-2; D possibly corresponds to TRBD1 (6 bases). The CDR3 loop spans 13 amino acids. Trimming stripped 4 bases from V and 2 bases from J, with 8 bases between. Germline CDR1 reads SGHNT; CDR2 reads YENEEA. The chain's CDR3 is CASSSTGNYGYTF. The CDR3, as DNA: TGTGCCAGCAGCTCCACAGGGAACTATGGCTACACCTTC. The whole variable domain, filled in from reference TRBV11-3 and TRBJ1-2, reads EAGVVQSPRYKIIEKKQPVAFWCNPISGHNTLYWYLQNLGQGPELLIRYENEEAVDDSQLPKDRFSAERLKGVDSTLKIQPAELGDSAVYLCASSSTGNYGYTFGSGTRLTVV.

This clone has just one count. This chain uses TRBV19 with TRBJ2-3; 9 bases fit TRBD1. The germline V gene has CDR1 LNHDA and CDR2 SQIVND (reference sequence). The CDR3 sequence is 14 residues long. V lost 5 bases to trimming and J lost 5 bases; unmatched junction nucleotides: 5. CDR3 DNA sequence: TGTGCCAGTAGTGTACAGGGGGCCGGAGATACGCAGTATTTT. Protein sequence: CASSVQGAGDTQYF.